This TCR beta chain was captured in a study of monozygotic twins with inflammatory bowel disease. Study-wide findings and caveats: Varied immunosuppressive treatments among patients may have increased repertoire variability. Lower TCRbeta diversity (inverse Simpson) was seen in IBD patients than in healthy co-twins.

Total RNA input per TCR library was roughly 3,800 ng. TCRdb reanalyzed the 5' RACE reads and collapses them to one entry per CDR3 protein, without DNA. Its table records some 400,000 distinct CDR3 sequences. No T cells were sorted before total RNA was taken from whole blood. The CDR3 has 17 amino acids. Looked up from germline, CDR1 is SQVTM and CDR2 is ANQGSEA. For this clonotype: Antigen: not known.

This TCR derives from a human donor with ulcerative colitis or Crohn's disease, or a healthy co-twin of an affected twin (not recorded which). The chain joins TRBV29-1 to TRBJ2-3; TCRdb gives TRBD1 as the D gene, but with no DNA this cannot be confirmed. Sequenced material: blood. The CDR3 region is CSVEVVGTGFFSDTQYF.